The 20 T cell receptor beta chains below all came from one sample that was sequenced in a study of blood T cells in healthy people across ages. The authors ran a second PCR of roughly 6 to 12 cycles using a sample-barcoded 5' primer and a J-beta primer mix. In TCRdb, the 5' RACE reads were re-called with MiXCR into one record per CDR3 protein. This sample carries 1.5 million to 2 million distinct CDR3 sequences, 28% of them seen once, and the ten largest clones take roughly 8%. The specimen was blood. These receptor sequences come from a woman in her thirties in good health.

The CDR3 loop is CASTLSGGTYGYTF. CDR3 in DNA: TGTGCCAGCACCCTGTCAGGGGGAACCTATGGCTACACCTTC. The rearrangement links TRBV12-3 or TRBV12-4 to TRBJ1-2; TRBD1 agrees at 7 bases. Unmatched junction bases numbered 9, after V lost 7 bases and J lost 4 bases. This CDR3 comprises 14 residues.

The chain combines TRBV12-3 or TRBV12-4 with TRBJ2-3; D gene ambiguous. This CDR3 has 12 amino acids. V was shortened by 5 bases and J by 9 bases, with 12 bases between the two germline ends. CDR3 sequence (DNA): TGTGCCAGCAGTCCAGAAAGTGAGACGCAGTATTTT. Protein: CASSPESETQYF.

In its sample, this clonotype was seen once. The chain combines TRBV5-1 with TRBJ2-5; D may be TRBD1 or TRBD2 (6 bases each). Germline V CDR1 and CDR2: SGHRS, YFSETQ. The CDR3 totals 14 residues. The V and J ends lost 3 bases and 2 bases respectively, with 11 bases between them. CDR3: CASSWSGAQETQYF. CDR3 coding DNA: TGCGCCAGCAGCTGGTCGGGGGCACAAGAGACCCAGTACTTC.

This clonotype was picked up many times. This chain connects TRBV29-1 to TRBJ2-3; D gene ambiguous. Germline CDR1 SQVTM, CDR2 ANQGSEA. The ends were cut back, 5 bases at V and 0 bases at J, with 9 bases in the middle. This CDR3 region has 13 residues. CDR3 DNA sequence: TGCAGCGTTCGAGCAGCTAGCACAGATACGCAGTATTTT. This sequence encodes CSVRAASTDTQYF.

This clonotype has only a few counts. The rearrangement uses TRBV5-1 and TRBJ2-1; TRBD1 aligns across 12 bases. Germline loops: CDR1 SGHRS, CDR2 YFSETQ. The V and J ends lost 5 bases and 10 bases, in that order; junction bases with no gene match: 10. The CDR3 has 15 residues. In nucleotides, the CDR3 is TGCGCCAGCAGTAAACCCGGGACAGGGGGCGAGGAGCAGTTCTTC. Translated: CASSKPGTGGEEQFF.

This clonotype was detected ten times or more. The rearrangement links TRBV20-1 to TRBJ2-1; D remains ambiguous. There are 11 residues in the CDR3. Germline lookup yields CDR1 DFQATT and CDR2 SNEGSKA (reference sequence). V gave up 1 base and J gave up 6 bases, with 4 bases separating them. CDR3 protein: CSARGVNEQFF. Written as DNA, the CDR3 is TGCAGTGCTAGAGGGGTCAATGAGCAGTTCTTC.

V usage is TRBV11-2 and J usage is TRBJ2-7; D gene ambiguous. CDR3 length equals 10 residues. The ends were cut back, 4 bases at V and 12 bases at J, with 10 bases in the middle. Germline lookup yields CDR1 SGHAT and CDR2 FQNNGV. The CDR3 DNA follows: TGTGCCAGCAGCTACTCGCCAAGGTACTTC. Its translation: CASSYSPRYF. Variable domain in full (rest from reference TRBV11-2 and TRBJ2-7): EAGVAQSPRYKIIEKRQSVAFWCNPISGHATLYWYQQILGQGPKLLIQFQNNGVVDDSQLPKDRFSAERLKGVDSTLKIQPAKLEDSAVYLCASSYSPRYFGPGTRLTVT.

A remark on this clonotype: The germline gene is not matched at one end of the junction; a read error may be the cause. This chain joins TRBV10-1 and TRBJ2-1; D could derive from TRBD1 or TRBD2 (5 bases each). The CDR3 spans 14 residues. Germline loops: CDR1 WNHNN, CDR2 SYGVQD (reference sequence). CDR3 in DNA: TGCCCCAGCAGTGAGTCGGGACCAGGACATGAGCAGTTCTTC. Amino acid sequence: CPSSESGPGHEQFF.

This clonotype was counted at least ten times. The chain couples TRBV12-3 or TRBV12-4 to TRBJ2-4; D is unclear. The CDR3 consists of 11 residues. The germline V and J ends were trimmed by 4 bases and 4 bases, with 2 bases remaining between them. CDR3 DNA: TGTGCCAGCAGTTGGAAAAACATTCAGTACTTC. Its protein is CASSWKNIQYF.

This clonotype came up many times. The rearrangement links TRBV28 to TRBJ2-4; D tentatively reads TRBD1 or TRBD2 (6 bases each). Germline V gene sequence: CDR1 MDHEN, CDR2 SYDVKM. This CDR3 region has 14 residues. Trimming cost V 6 bases and J 13 bases, with 22 bases left between them. CDR3 in amino acids: CASSLGEGGREQYF. CDR3 in DNA: TGTGCCAGCAGCCTAGGTGAGGGGGGTCGTGAGCAGTACTTC.

This clonotype turned up a few times. The V call is TRBV28, the J call TRBJ2-5; D not certain. This CDR3 is built from 14 residues. The germline gives CDR1 MDHEN, CDR2 SYDVKM. V lost 3 bases and J lost 5, with 13 bases in between. CDR3 residues: CASSLRPAGETQYF. The CDR3 DNA sequence: TGTGCCAGCAGTTTGAGACCCGCCGGGGAGACCCAGTACTTC.

The rearrangement links TRBV5-5 to TRBJ2-3; D remains unclear. Germline V gives CDR1 SGHKS, CDR2 YYEKEE (reference sequence). The ends were cut back, 5 bases at V and 3 bases at J, with 13 bases in the middle. This CDR3 spans 14 amino acids. CDR3: CASSRSLQTDTQYF. DNA of the CDR3: TGTGCCAGCAGTAGATCCTTACAAACAGATACGCAGTATTTT. The complete variable domain, with remaining parts taken from reference TRBV5-5 and TRBJ2-3, reads DAGVTQSPTHLIKTRGQQVTLRCSPISGHKSVSWYQQVLGQGPQFIFQYYEKEERGRGNFPDRFSARQFPNYSSELNVNALLLGDSALYLCASSRSLQTDTQYFGPGTRLTVL.

CDR3 bases: TGTGCCAGCTCAAACAGTATCCAAGAGACCCAGTACTTC. Residues: CASSNSIQETQYF. V gene TRBV18 combines with J gene TRBJ2-5; D call uncertain. Germline V gene sequence: CDR1 KGHSH, CDR2 LQKENI. Trimming removed 5 bases at V and 1 base at J, with 8 bases between. CDR3 length: 13 amino acids.

This clonotype was observed many times. This chain joins TRBV6-5 and TRBJ2-5, with D possibly being TRBD1 (6 bases). Germline loops: CDR1 MNHEY, CDR2 SVGAGI. Trimming stripped 8 bases from V and 2 bases from J, with 9 bases between. CDR3 size: 12 residues. The CDR3 loop reads CASQGLQETQYF. Here the CDR3 DNA reads TGTGCCAGCCAGGGGCTACAAGAGACCCAGTACTTC.

This clonotype showed up just a few times. The V and J genes are TRBV20-1 and TRBJ2-5; 11 bases are shared with TRBD1. The ends lost 4 bases at V and 4 bases at J; junction bases unmatched: 11. The CDR3 has 16 residues. Germline CDR1 DFQATT, CDR2 SNEGSKA (reference sequence). CDR3 protein: CSAKNGGQGARETQYF. The CDR3 bases are TGCAGTGCTAAAAATGGCGGACAGGGGGCACGAGAGACCCAGTACTTC.

This clonotype showed up just a few times. The chain has TRBV20-1 and TRBJ1-1; D is perhaps TRBD1 (5 bases). The CDR3 spans 16 residues. Trimming took 6 bases from V and 2 from J, leaving 22 bases between them. Germline CDR1 DFQATT, CDR2 SNEGSKA (reference sequence). The CDR3 protein is CSAGARPGRGNTEAFF. The CDR3 coding sequence is TGCAGTGCCGGAGCCAGACCAGGGAGGGGAAACACTGAAGCTTTCTTT.

This clonotype was found a few times. The rearrangement joins TRBV20-1 to TRBJ2-7; no clear D. The CDR3 totals 14 residues. Trimming left V 3 bases short and J 6 bases short, with 18 bases between. Germline-derived CDR1 and CDR2 are DFQATT and SNEGSKA (reference sequence). CDR3 amino acids: CSASGPHKASEQYF. For the CDR3, the DNA is TGCAGTGCTAGCGGTCCCCACAAGGCGAGCGAGCAGTACTTC.

This chain joins TRBV7-2 and TRBJ1-2; 9 nucleotides match TRBD1. Germline V gene sequence: CDR1 SGHTA, CDR2 FQGNSA. The CDR3 totals 16 residues. The trim removed 2 bases at V and 4 bases at J, leaving 8 bases unmatched. The CDR3 here is CASSLSGTGTFYGYTF. The CDR3, as DNA: TGTGCCAGCAGCTTATCGGGGACAGGGACGTTCTATGGCTACACCTTC.

Ten or more counts support this clonotype. The V and J genes are TRBV6-5 and TRBJ2-4; a weak D match, TRBD2 (5 bases). CDR1 is MNHEY, CDR2 SVGAGI, per germline. V dropped 6 bases and J dropped 4 bases, with 13 bases sitting between them. CDR3 length: 14 residues. CDR3 sequence: CASRPWGAKNIQYF. For the CDR3, the DNA is TGTGCCAGCAGGCCCTGGGGAGCGAAAAACATTCAGTACTTC.

This clonotype was detected only a few times. V usage is TRBV2 and J usage is TRBJ2-7; no reliable D call. CDR3 length: 12 amino acids. Trimming took 3 bases from V and 5 from J, leaving 8 bases between them. CDR1 and CDR2 from the germline V gene are SNHLY and FYNNEI. Here the CDR3 reads CASSDSPNEQYF. In nucleotides, the CDR3 is TGTGCCAGCAGTGATTCTCCAAACGAGCAGTACTTC.